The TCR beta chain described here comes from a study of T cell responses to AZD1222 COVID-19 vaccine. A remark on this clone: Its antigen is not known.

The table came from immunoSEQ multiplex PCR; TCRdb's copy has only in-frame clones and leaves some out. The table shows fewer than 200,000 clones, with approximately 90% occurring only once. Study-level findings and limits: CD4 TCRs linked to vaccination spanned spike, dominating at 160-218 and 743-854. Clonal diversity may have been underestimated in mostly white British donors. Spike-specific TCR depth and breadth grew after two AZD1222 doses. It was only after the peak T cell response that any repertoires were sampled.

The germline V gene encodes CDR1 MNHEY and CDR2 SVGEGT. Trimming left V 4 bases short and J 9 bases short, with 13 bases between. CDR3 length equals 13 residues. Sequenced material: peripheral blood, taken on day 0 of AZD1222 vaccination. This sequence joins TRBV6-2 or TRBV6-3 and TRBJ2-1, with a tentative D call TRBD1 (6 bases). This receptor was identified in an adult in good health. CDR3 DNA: TGTGCCAGCAGTTCCCAGGGGATAGGTGAGCAGTTCTTC. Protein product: CASSSQGIGEQFF.